A selection of T cell receptor beta chains follows, all from one sample in a study of blood T cell repertoires in COVID-19. TCRdb's table, derived via immunoSEQ multiplex PCR, lists solely in-frame clones and lacks some. This table has fewer than 85,000 clones, more than 60% appearing once. The sample comprised peripheral blood. The receptors derive from a man in his fifties or sixties with acute or convalescent COVID-19. Both conserved end residues are part of each CDR3. A D gene is named only where the DNA matches it firmly. Size values are once, few and many counts, or a class for expanded clones, and some rows have none.

>TRBV4-1|few|TRBJ2-1|.
CASSQDAMDRTLSNEQFF
TGCGCCAGCAGCCAAGATGCTATGGATCGGACTCTGAGTAATGAGCAGTTCTTC
>TRBV18|.|TRBJ1-6|.
CASSPPELNSPLHF
TGTGCCAGCTCACCACCTGAGTTAAATTCACCCCTCCACTTT
>TRBV19|.|TRBJ2-6|.
CASSIGGSGANVLTF
TGTGCCAGTAGTATTGGGGGGAGTGGGGCCAACGTCCTGACTTTC
>TRBV18|.|TRBJ1-4|.
CASSPIPGGTNEKLFF
TGTGCCAGCTCACCGATTCCGGGGGGAACTAATGAAAAACTGTTTTTT
>TRBV9|.|TRBJ1-2|TRBD1
CASRVTGGEGYTF
TGTGCCAGCAGAGTGACAGGGGGCGAGGGCTACACCTTC
>TRBV5-1|.|TRBJ2-5|TRBD2
CASRETLLAGGPETQYF
TGCGCCAGCAGAGAAACCCTACTAGCGGGAGGGCCAGAGACCCAGTACTTC
>TRBV6-5|few|TRBJ2-2|TRBD2
CASVGTSGGRELFF
TGTGCCAGCGTCGGGACTAGCGGGGGCCGGGAGCTGTTTTTT
>TRBV4-1|once|TRBJ1-3|.
CASSPETGDSGNTIYF
TGCGCCAGCAGCCCAGAGACCGGGGACTCTGGAAACACCATATATTTT
>TRBV7-3|.|TRBJ2-2|.
CASSFRHETGELFF
TGTGCCAGCAGCTTCCGACACGAGACCGGGGAGCTGTTTTTT
>TRBV5-1|few|TRBJ2-5|.
CASSLDGGSRETQYF
TGCGCCAGCAGCTTGGATGGGGGGTCACGCGAGACCCAGTACTTC
>TRBV6-1|.|TRBJ2-2|.
CASSERGPDTGELFF
TGTGCCAGCAGTGAGCGGGGGCCGGACACCGGGGAGCTGTTTTTT
>TRBV7-3|few|TRBJ2-1|.
CASSLDPSGSQHEQFF
TGTGCCAGCAGCCTCGACCCTTCGGGATCCCAGCATGAGCAGTTCTTC
>TRBV10-1|.|TRBJ2-3|TRBD1
CASSDGQGGTDTQYF
TGCGCCAGCAGTGACGGACAGGGGGGGACAGATACGCAGTATTTT
>TRBV7-2|.|TRBJ2-1|TRBD1
CASSLLIDRGNEQFF
TGTGCCAGCAGCTTACTGATTGACAGGGGCAATGAGCAGTTCTTC
>TRBV19|many|TRBJ1-2|TRBD1
CASSIGQGGYGYTF
TGTGCCAGTAGTATAGGACAGGGGGGCTATGGCTACACCTTC
>TRBV7-3|.|TRBJ2-3|.
CASSPNDASDTQYF
TGTGCCAGCAGCCCAAACGATGCGTCGGATACGCAGTATTTT
>TRBV11-3|.|TRBJ2-1|.
CASSLEYRESQFF
TGTGCCAGCAGCTTAGAATATCGGGAGTCGCAGTTCTTC
>TRBV24-1|few|TRBJ2-5|.
CATSDGSGQETQYF
TGTGCCACCAGTGATGGATCAGGGCAAGAGACCCAGTACTTC
>TRBV5-4|.|TRBJ2-7|TRBD2
CAFGLAGFYEQYF
TGTGCCTTTGGACTAGCGGGATTCTACGAGCAGTACTTC
>TRBV5-1|.|TRBJ2-7|TRBD1
CASSPTTGVNEQYF
TGCGCCAGCAGCCCGACGACAGGGGTCAACGAGCAGTACTTC
>TRBV4-1|.|TRBJ1-3|.
CASSRAGEFSGNTIYF
TGCGCCAGCAGCCGGGCAGGGGAGTTCTCTGGAAACACCATATATTTT
>TRBV5-1|few|TRBJ2-1|.
CASSLYTRNNEQFF
TGCGCCAGCAGCTTGTACACGCGGAACAATGAGCAGTTCTTC